These T cell receptor beta chains were read from a single sample in a study of T cell repertoires in cytomegalovirus infection. These receptors have no known antigen. One entry per CDR3 protein, called by TCRdb with MiXCR from the reads. The data show some 200,000 distinct CDR3 sequences, around 40% seen once. Material: CD8+ T cells from cultured PBMCs, obtained from culture after CMV antigen stimulation. The receptors derive from a human donor in good health (CMV status not recorded). Some clones in this sample may be carry-over from other donors' samples. Each CDR3 is given with its conserved first and last residue. The D gene is left open where the match is weak. Clone size is not always given. Where it is, it says once, few, many or a class for expanded clones.

d_call: .; j_call: TRBJ2-3; clone_size: .; v_call: TRBV7-9; cdr3_aa: CASSPPRATDTQYF; cdr3_nt: TGTGCCAGCAGCCCACCTCGGGCCACAGATACGCAGTATTTT
d_call: .; j_call: TRBJ2-5; clone_size: .; v_call: TRBV28; cdr3_aa: CASSSDPLETQYF; cdr3_nt: TGTGCCAGCAGTTCCGACCCGCTGGAGACCCAGTACTTC
d_call: .; j_call: TRBJ2-7; clone_size: many; v_call: TRBV7-2; cdr3_aa: CASSPGTEAYEQYF; cdr3_nt: TGTGCCAGCAGCCCGGGGACCGAAGCCTACGAGCAGTACTTC
d_call: .; j_call: TRBJ2-2; clone_size: .; v_call: TRBV7-3; cdr3_aa: CASSLMGVAGELFF; cdr3_nt: TGTGCCAGCAGCCTCATGGGTGTAGCCGGGGAGCTGTTTTTT
d_call: TRBD1; j_call: TRBJ2-5; clone_size: many; v_call: TRBV7-6; cdr3_aa: CASSSRDRGILRETQYF; cdr3_nt: TGTGCCAGCAGCTCCCGGGACAGGGGGATACTCCGAGAGACCCAGTACTTC
d_call: .; j_call: TRBJ1-4; clone_size: .; v_call: TRBV12-3/TRBV12-4; cdr3_aa: CASRPGSATNEKLFF; cdr3_nt: TGTGCCAGCAGGCCAGGGAGCGCGACTAATGAAAAACTGTTTTTT
d_call: .; j_call: TRBJ1-1; clone_size: once; v_call: TRBV27; cdr3_aa: CASGDVGVNTEAFF; cdr3_nt: TGTGCCAGCGGGGACGTCGGGGTGAACACTGAAGCTTTCTTT
d_call: .; j_call: TRBJ2-1; clone_size: .; v_call: TRBV19; cdr3_aa: CAFWGQGFDEQFF; cdr3_nt: TGTGCCTTTTGGGGTCAGGGGTTTGATGAGCAGTTCTTC
d_call: TRBD1; j_call: TRBJ2-3; clone_size: once; v_call: TRBV7-9; cdr3_aa: CASSPWDSRSTDTQYF; cdr3_nt: TGTGCCAGCAGCCCTTGGGACAGCCGAAGCACAGATACGCAGTATTTT
d_call: .; j_call: TRBJ2-7; clone_size: .; v_call: TRBV29-1; cdr3_aa: CSVAGGRGERYF; cdr3_nt: TGCAGCGTTGCGGGGGGCAGAGGCGAGCGGTACTTC
d_call: TRBD1; j_call: TRBJ2-2; clone_size: few; v_call: TRBV27; cdr3_aa: CASSYRGTGELFF; cdr3_nt: TGTGCCAGCAGCTACAGGGGTACCGGGGAGCTGTTTTTT
d_call: TRBD2; j_call: TRBJ2-1; clone_size: .; v_call: TRBV27; cdr3_aa: CASSPRTSGVSYNEQFF; cdr3_nt: TGTGCCAGCAGTCCCCGGACTAGCGGGGTCTCCTACAATGAGCAGTTCTTC
d_call: TRBD1; j_call: TRBJ2-7; clone_size: .; v_call: TRBV28; cdr3_aa: CASSIDRVLYF; cdr3_nt: TGTGCCAGCAGTATCGACAGGGTCCTGTACTTC
d_call: .; j_call: TRBJ1-5; clone_size: .; v_call: TRBV3-1; cdr3_aa: CASSQEVGLNQPQHF; cdr3_nt: TGTGCCAGCAGCCAAGAAGTCGGACTCAATCAGCCCCAGCATTTT
d_call: TRBD1; j_call: TRBJ2-1; clone_size: once; v_call: TRBV19; cdr3_aa: CASSVTGYDEQFF; cdr3_nt: TGTGCCAGTAGTGTGACAGGGTATGATGAGCAGTTCTTC
d_call: .; j_call: TRBJ1-1; clone_size: .; v_call: TRBV6-6; cdr3_aa: CASSPPGRGNTEAFF; cdr3_nt: TGTGCCAGCAGTCCTCCCGGTCGAGGCAACACTGAAGCTTTCTTT
d_call: TRBD1; j_call: TRBJ1-1; clone_size: .; v_call: TRBV7-2; cdr3_aa: CASSLDRGGTEAFF; cdr3_nt: TGTGCCAGCAGCTTAGACAGGGGAGGCACTGAAGCTTTCTTT
d_call: TRBD2; j_call: TRBJ2-1; clone_size: few; v_call: TRBV7-6; cdr3_aa: CASSLALPTGTSGSVEQFF; cdr3_nt: TGTGCCAGCAGCTTAGCTCTCCCGACCGGGACTAGCGGGAGTGTTGAGCAGTTCTTC
d_call: .; j_call: TRBJ1-5; clone_size: few; v_call: TRBV28; cdr3_aa: CASSPPTGYQPQHF; cdr3_nt: TGTGCCAGCAGTCCGCCTACAGGGTATCAGCCCCAGCATTTT
d_call: .; j_call: TRBJ1-3; clone_size: few; v_call: TRBV12-5; cdr3_aa: CASGLVEYPEDTIYF; cdr3_nt: TGTGCTAGTGGTTTGGTAGAATACCCAGAGGACACCATATATTTT
d_call: .; j_call: TRBJ1-6; clone_size: few; v_call: TRBV6-5; cdr3_aa: CASSLYDPGGANSPLHF; cdr3_nt: TGTGCCAGCAGTTTATACGACCCCGGGGGCGCGAATTCACCCCTCCACTTT
d_call: .; j_call: TRBJ1-2; clone_size: many; v_call: TRBV7-9; cdr3_aa: CASSRGETAYGYTF; cdr3_nt: TGTGCCAGCAGTAGAGGAGAGACAGCCTATGGCTACACCTTC
d_call: .; j_call: TRBJ2-1; clone_size: .; v_call: TRBV20-1; cdr3_aa: CSARFGDSYNEQFF; cdr3_nt: TGCAGTGCTAGATTCGGGGATTCCTACAATGAGCAGTTCTTC
d_call: .; j_call: TRBJ2-7; clone_size: few; v_call: TRBV7-8; cdr3_aa: CASSLSPLGYEQYF; cdr3_nt: TGTGCCAGCAGCCTGTCGCCCCTTGGCTACGAGCAGTACTTC
d_call: .; j_call: TRBJ1-1; clone_size: many; v_call: TRBV6-1; cdr3_aa: CASSDNRRRSTEAFF; cdr3_nt: TGTGCCAGCAGTGATAACAGGAGGAGAAGCACTGAAGCTTTCTTT